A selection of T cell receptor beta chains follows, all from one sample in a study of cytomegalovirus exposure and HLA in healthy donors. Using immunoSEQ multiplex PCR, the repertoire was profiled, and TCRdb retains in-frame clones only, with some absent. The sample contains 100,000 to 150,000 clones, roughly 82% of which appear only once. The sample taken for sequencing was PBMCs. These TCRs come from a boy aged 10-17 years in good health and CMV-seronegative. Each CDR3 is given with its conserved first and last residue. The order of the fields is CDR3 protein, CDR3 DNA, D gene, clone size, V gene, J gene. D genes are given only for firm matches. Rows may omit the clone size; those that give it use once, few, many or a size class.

CAVSPTATNEKLFF,TGTGCCGTTTCTCCAACTGCAACTAATGAAAAACTGTTTTTT,NA,NA,TRBV7-9,TRBJ1-4
CAISVQGITDTQYF,TGTGCCATCAGTGTACAGGGGATCACAGATACGCAGTATTTT,TRBD1,NA,TRBV10-3,TRBJ2-3
CASSYSYGNTEAFF,TGTGCCAGCAGTTACTCTTACGGGAACACTGAAGCTTTCTTT,NA,NA,TRBV6-5,TRBJ1-1
CASSQGSLANYEQYF,TGTGCCAGCAGCCAAGGATCACTAGCGAACTACGAGCAGTACTTC,TRBD2,NA,TRBV4-2,TRBJ2-7
CASSPRETDTQYF,TGTGCCAGCTCACCACGGGAGACAGATACGCAGTATTTT,NA,NA,TRBV18,TRBJ2-3
CASSVRSGRTPSTDTQYF,TGTGCCAGCAGCGTGAGAAGCGGGAGGACCCCTAGCACAGATACGCAGTATTTT,TRBD2,once,TRBV9,TRBJ2-3
CASSSLADDSYNEQFF,TGTGCCAGCAGTTCATTGGCGGATGATTCCTACAATGAGCAGTTCTTC,NA,once,TRBV27,TRBJ2-1
CSVYPNTEAFF,TGCAGCGTCTACCCGAACACTGAAGCTTTCTTT,NA,NA,TRBV29-1,TRBJ1-1
CASSLAGVNTEAFF,TGTGCCAGCAGTTTAGCGGGAGTGAACACTGAAGCTTTCTTT,NA,NA,TRBV27,TRBJ1-1
CASSQRLAGVGTDTQYF,TGCGCCAGCAGCCAGCGGCTAGCGGGAGTTGGCACAGATACGCAGTATTTT,TRBD2,few,TRBV4-1,TRBJ2-3
CASSLVADRGYEQYF,TGCGCCAGCAGCTTGGTAGCGGACAGGGGTTACGAGCAGTACTTC,TRBD1,few,TRBV5-1,TRBJ2-7
CASRETGGTYEQYF,TGTGCCAGTAGGGAGACGGGGGGGACCTACGAGCAGTACTTC,TRBD2,NA,TRBV19,TRBJ2-7
CASSLRGPEQYF,TGTGCCAGCAGCTTAAGGGGGCCCGAGCAGTACTTC,TRBD1,NA,TRBV13,TRBJ2-7
CASSLTTGGYEQYF,TGTGCCAGCAGCTTGACGACAGGGGGCTACGAGCAGTACTTC,TRBD1,NA,TRBV7-6,TRBJ2-7
CASSPRGGTYNEQFF,TGTGCCAGCAGCCCCCGGGGAGGGACCTACAATGAGCAGTTCTTC,TRBD2,NA,TRBV7-3,TRBJ2-1